The 28 T cell receptor beta chains given below trace back to one sample, sequenced in a study of Ad26.COV2.S vaccination and SARS-CoV-2 variants. The protocol was immunoSEQ multiplex PCR, while the TCRdb copy is restricted to in-frame clones and leaves out a portion. The sample contains a few hundred thousand clones, approximately 87% of which appear only once. Noted treatment: some 20 received Ad26.COV2.S at low or high dose, single or two shots; five or six received placebo; per-sample allocation not given. Specimens were obtained on day 63 following the first vaccine or placebo injection. Sequencing was performed on peripheral blood, taken in a trial of Ad26.COV2.S vaccine versus placebo. These receptors were obtained from a person between 18 and 65 years old who received the Ad26.COV2.S COVID-19 vaccine or a placebo.

This chain joins TRBV29-1 and TRBJ2-1, with 8 bases matching TRBD2. The V gene's germline CDR1 is SQVTM and CDR2 ANQGSEA. The CDR3 length is 13 residues. With 4 bases clipped from V and 10 bases from J, the junction kept 9 bases outside the gene matches. CDR3 sequence reads: CSVGYGGADEQFF. CDR3 DNA sequence: TGCAGCGTTGGATACGGGGGGGCGGACGAGCAGTTCTTC.

This clone was seen a single time. This chain links TRBV6-5 with TRBJ1-2, with a weak D call TRBD1 (5 bases). Trimming took 10 bases from V and 2 from J, leaving 20 bases between them. The germline CDR1 and CDR2 sequences are MNHEY and SVGAGI. CDR3 size: 15 residues. CDR3 sequence: CATRDPRPLNYGYTF. CDR3 sequence (DNA): TGTGCCACCCGGGACCCAAGGCCCCTGAACTATGGCTACACCTTC.

The chain has TRBV7-9 and TRBJ2-7; tentatively, D is TRBD1 (5 bases). The V end was cut by 3 bases, the J end by 2 bases, with 11 bases between. The CDR3 sequence is 14 residues long. The V gene's germline CDR1 is SEHNR and CDR2 FQNEAQ (reference sequence). The CDR3 is CASSFTTDTYEQYF. The CDR3 region has the DNA TGTGCCAGCAGCTTCACGACAGATACCTACGAGCAGTACTTC. The whole variable domain, filled in from reference TRBV7-9 and TRBJ2-7, reads DTGVSQNPRHKITKRGQNVTFRCDPISEHNRLYWYRQTLGQGPEFLTYFQNEAQLEKSRLLSDRFSAERPKGSFSTLEIQRTEQGDSAMYLCASSFTTDTYEQYFGPGTRLTVT.

The chain carries TRBV7-2 and TRBJ2-1, with 9 bases aligning to TRBD1. The V and J ends lost 4 bases and 7 bases, in that order; junction bases with no gene match: 8. The CDR3 totals 15 residues. Germline values: CDR1 SGHTA, CDR2 FQGNSA. As DNA, the CDR3 is TGTGCCAGCAGCTCGTCTTGGACAGGGGTGAATGAGCAGTTCTTC. Encoded protein: CASSSSWTGVNEQFF.

The chain uses TRBV12-3 or TRBV12-4 and TRBJ2-2; possible D gene TRBD1, 6 bases. The V and J ends lost 6 bases and 6 bases respectively, with 8 bases between them. This CDR3 contains 12 residues. CDR3 DNA: TGTGCCAGCAGAGGACAGCCCGGGGAGCTGTTTTTT. Encoded protein: CASRGQPGELFF.

This clone was seen only once. The V call is TRBV27, the J call TRBJ2-3; TRBD2 matches 7 bases. Germline assignment: CDR1 MNHEY and CDR2 SMNVEV (reference sequence). V gave up 0 bases and J gave up 2 bases; unmatched junction bases: 5. This CDR3 has 16 residues. CDR3 nucleotides: TGTGCCAGCAGTTTATCGGGGCGGGGGAACACAGATACGCAGTATTTT. It is translated as CASSLSGRGNTDTQYF.

This chain links TRBV5-1 with TRBJ2-7, with 8 bases aligning to TRBD1. Per the germline V gene, CDR1 is SGHRS and CDR2 is YFSETQ. The CDR3 has 15 amino acids. V trimming: 4 bases; J trimming: 6 bases; junction bases outside the gene matches: 12. The DNA for the CDR3 is TGCGCCAGCAGCGCAAGGACAGGGACCCCCCTCGAGCAGTACTTC. This codes for CASSARTGTPLEQYF.

The rearrangement uses TRBV5-3 and TRBJ2-3; D is possibly TRBD2 (6 bases). TRBV5-3 is an ORF, with its function uncertain. The V and J ends lost 0 bases and 1 base respectively, with 6 bases between them. The CDR3 totals 14 residues. The CDR3 loop is CARSLAGGTDTQYF. CDR3 coding DNA: TGTGCCAGAAGCTTGGCGGGGGGCACAGATACGCAGTATTTT.

There are many counts of this clone. The gene calls are TRBV25-1 and TRBJ2-5; D unclear. In germline, CDR1 is MGHDK, CDR2 SYGVNS. This CDR3 is 12 amino acids long. The ends were cut back, 4 bases at V and 2 bases at J, with 5 bases in the middle. The CDR3 loop is CASSARQETQYF. The CDR3 nucleotides read TGTGCCAGCAGTGCCAGACAAGAGACCCAGTACTTC. The full variable domain, rest sourced from reference TRBV25-1 and TRBJ2-5, is EADIYQTPRYLVIGTGKKITLECSQTMGHDKMYWYQQDPGMELHLIHYSYGVNSTEKGDLSSESTVSRIRTEHFPLTLESARPSHTSQYLCASSARQETQYFGPGTRLLVL.

This rearrangement joins TRBV7-9 to TRBJ2-2; TRBD2 matches at 12 bases. Trimming cost V 8 bases and J 1 base; bases outside gene matches: 2. CDR1 is SEHNR, CDR2 FQNEAQ, per germline (reference sequence). This CDR3 is built from 15 residues. This CDR3 reads CASLTSGGNTGELFF. The CDR3 coding sequence is TGTGCCAGCTTGACTAGCGGGGGGAACACCGGGGAGCTGTTTTTT.

A remark on this clone: The identical CDR3 is also encoded by other nucleotide sequences in the sample. The rearrangement joins TRBV4-1 to TRBJ2-1; TRBD1 is a possible D gene (5 bases). Germline-derived CDR1 and CDR2 are MGHRA and YSYEKL. V lost 1 base to trimming and J lost 7 bases, with 5 bases between them. This CDR3 is built from 12 residues. The CDR3: CASSQAGNEQFF. Written as DNA, the CDR3 is TGCGCCAGCAGCCAAGCAGGGAATGAGCAGTTCTTC.

This chain connects TRBV6-6 to TRBJ1-2; tentative D call: TRBD1 (5 bases). The V end was cut by 6 bases, the J end by 4 bases, with 12 bases between. This CDR3 region has 13 residues. CDR1 is MNHNY, CDR2 SVGAGI, per germline (reference sequence). The CDR3 DNA is TGTGCCAGCAGCTTACAGGAGCCCTATGGCTACACCTTC. Translating it yields CASSLQEPYGYTF.

CDR3 in DNA: TGTGCCAGCAGCCACGGGACTTCAAACACTGAAGCTTTCTTT. It yields the protein CASSHGTSNTEAFF. The V call is TRBV4-2, the J call TRBJ1-1; the D gene is possibly TRBD1 (5 bases). Germline-derived CDR1 and CDR2 are LGHNA and YNFKEQ. V was clipped by 3 bases and J by 2 bases, with 10 bases between them. CDR3 length: 14 amino acids.

The V gene is TRBV6-5, the J gene TRBJ1-3; D is uncertain. Germline CDR1 reads MNHEY; CDR2 reads SVGAGI. The CDR3 has 13 residues. Trimming removed 7 bases from V and 0 bases from J, with 7 bases in between. The CDR3 sequence: CASTWSSGNTIYF. The CDR3 coding sequence is TGTGCCAGCACGTGGAGCTCTGGAAACACCATATATTTT.

The chain is built from TRBV5-1 and TRBJ1-2, with TRBD1 matching over 12 bases. V lost 4 bases and J lost 8; bases outside the gene matches: 12. Germline CDR1 is SGHRS and CDR2 is YFSETQ. The CDR3 runs 16 residues. Written as DNA, the CDR3 is TGCGCCAGCAGCCCTGGGACAGGGGGCGTCATTAGCGGCTACACCTTC. Its translation is CASSPGTGGVISGYTF.

The CDR3 is CASRTGTSVTDTQYF. CDR3 nucleotide sequence: TGTGCCAGCAGGACCGGGACTAGCGTTACAGATACGCAGTATTTT. The chain has TRBV5-8 and TRBJ2-3; 10 bases line up with TRBD2. The V segment lost 5 bases and the J segment 3 bases; nucleotides outside the gene matches: 6. Germline V gives CDR1 SGHTS, CDR2 YDEGEE. The length of the CDR3 is 15 residues.

Written as DNA, the CDR3 is TGTGCCAGCAGCGTTGGACAGGGGGCTCAGCCCCAGCATTTT. Its protein is CASSVGQGAQPQHF. The J gene is TRBJ1-5, the V gene TRBV5-8, with 11 nucleotides matching TRBD1. The germline V gene encodes CDR1 SGHTS and CDR2 YDEGEE. Germline trimming cut 4 bases from V and 6 bases from J; bases unmatched to any gene: 3. The CDR3 sequence is 14 residues long.

The chain uses TRBV12-5 and TRBJ2-1, with 8 bases that match TRBD2. V lost 7 bases, J lost 6 bases, and 8 bases stayed unmatched. Germline CDR1 reads LGHNT; CDR2 reads FRNRAP. CDR3 size: 14 residues. The DNA of the CDR3 is TGTGCTAGTGCGGGCGGGGGGCCGTTCAATGAGCAGTTCTTC. This gives the protein CASAGGGPFNEQFF.

The chain is built from TRBV25-1 and TRBJ1-2; TRBD1 agrees at 9 bases. The germline V gene has CDR1 MGHDK and CDR2 SYGVNS. The CDR3 totals 15 residues. V lost 3 bases, J lost 5 bases, and 7 bases stayed unmatched. The DNA for the CDR3 is TGTGCCAGCAGTGATTCGGGGACAGGGAAGTATGGCTACACCTTC. It specifies CASSDSGTGKYGYTF.

The rearrangement joins TRBV2 to TRBJ1-5; 10 bases align to TRBD1. V lost 8 bases, J lost 7 bases, and 11 bases stayed unmatched. CDR1 and CDR2 (germline): SNHLY, FYNNEI. This CDR3 has 15 residues. CDR3 DNA sequence: TGTGCCAGCCGACGTTCCGTGGACAGGGGGCAGCCCCAGCATTTT. This gives the protein CASRRSVDRGQPQHF.

The V call is TRBV29-1, the J call TRBJ2-7, with a tentative D call TRBD1 (6 bases). Trimming shortened V by 4 bases and J by 5 bases, and 15 bases separated the two germline ends. Germline-derived CDR1 and CDR2 are SQVTM and ANQGSEA. The CDR3 is made up of 13 amino acids. Here the CDR3 reads CSVVVSGADEQYF. CDR3 sequence (DNA): TGCAGCGTTGTAGTGTCAGGGGCCGACGAGCAGTACTTC.

The chain recombines TRBV10-3 with TRBJ2-1; D call uncertain. Germline CDR1 reads ENHRY; CDR2 reads SYGVKD. The CDR3 contains 13 residues. Trimming removed 8 bases at V and 8 bases at J, with 16 bases between. Here the CDR3 DNA reads TGTGCCATCGGCCTCGTGGAAGGCTATGAGCAGTTCTTC. Its translation: CAIGLVEGYEQFF.

The chain combines TRBV6-5 with TRBJ2-5; 12 bases fit TRBD2. Germline CDR1 is MNHEY and CDR2 is SVGAGI. The length of the CDR3 is 15 residues. Trimming cost V 6 bases and J 9 bases; bases outside gene matches: 11. The CDR3, as DNA: TGTGCCAGCAGGGCTAGCGGGGGGGTGAGTTTGCCCCAGTACTTC. This codes for CASRASGGVSLPQYF.

The chain couples TRBV5-1 to TRBJ2-1; no clear D gene. From germline, CDR1 is SGHRS and CDR2 YFSETQ. The CDR3 runs to 13 residues. Trimming removed 4 bases at V and 8 bases at J, with 13 bases between. The CDR3 is CASSTPQWDEQFF. As DNA, the CDR3 is TGCGCCAGCAGCACCCCTCAGTGGGATGAGCAGTTCTTC.

This clone appeared a single time. V and J are TRBV6-5 and TRBJ1-1; D gene ambiguous. Trimming removed 6 bases from V and 2 bases from J, with 10 bases in between. Germline V gives CDR1 MNHEY, CDR2 SVGAGI. The CDR3 runs 13 residues. CDR3 protein: CASRRTDNTEAFF. In nucleotides, the CDR3 is TGTGCCAGCAGGCGGACTGATAACACTGAAGCTTTCTTT.

In regard to this clone: A read error may produce the germline difference seen at one junction end. The chain uses TRBV11-2 and TRBJ2-7; 8 bases agree with TRBD2. The CDR3 contains 12 residues. Germline V gives CDR1 SGHAT, CDR2 FQNNGV. CDR3 coding DNA: TGTGCCAGCATTGCGGGGGGATACGCGCAGTACTTC. Its protein product is CASIAGGYAQYF.

The gene calls are TRBV29-1 and TRBJ2-1; D is uncertain. Germline V lookup: CDR1 SQVTM, CDR2 ANQGSEA. Trimming removed 3 bases at V and 3 bases at J, with 15 bases between. CDR3 size: 15 residues. The CDR3 spells CSVEGSPVGYNEQFF. The CDR3 DNA is TGCAGCGTTGAGGGCAGCCCGGTGGGCTACAATGAGCAGTTCTTC.

The chain carries TRBV28 and TRBJ1-6; D unresolved. Trimming stripped 0 bases from V and 4 bases from J, with 7 bases between. The CDR3 runs to 15 residues. Germline CDR1 and CDR2: MDHEN and SYDVKM. CDR3 residues: CASSLWDGYNSPLHF. The CDR3 coding sequence is TGTGCCAGCAGTTTATGGGACGGATATAATTCACCCCTCCACTTT.